This T cell receptor beta chain was sequenced in a study of blood T cell repertoires in COVID-19. The V gene's germline CDR1 is LGHDT and CDR2 YNNKEL (reference sequence). V lost 5 bases to trimming and J lost 9 bases; unmatched junction nucleotides: 8. This CDR3 comprises 14 residues. TCRdb's copy holds only in-frame clones and misses some; the assay was immunoSEQ multiplex PCR. Of 80,000 to 100,000 clones listed, 80% are singletons. The sequence derives from a woman in her seventies with acute or convalescent COVID-19. The chain has TRBV3-1 (or the pseudogene TRBV3-2) and TRBJ2-1; 9 bases fit TRBD2. The specimen sequenced was peripheral blood. The CDR3 spells CASSLRGTSLEQFF. As DNA, the CDR3 is TGTGCCAGCAGCTTAAGAGGGACTAGCCTTGAGCAGTTCTTC.